The following is a T cell receptor (beta chain) sequence with its context. Its target is not known. Only in-frame clones appear in the TCRdb table, and some are missing; sequencing was by immunoSEQ multiplex PCR. The sample carries 150,000 to 180,000 clones, about 88% recorded once. The data belong to a study of T cell responses to AZD1222 COVID-19 vaccine. On the study more broadly: Pooling of second doses given at about 4 or about 12 weeks was done.

V dropped 1 base and J dropped 2 bases, with 8 bases sitting between them. CDR1 and CDR2 (germline): MGHDK, SYGVNS. CDR3 size: 14 residues. Study-wide points: A mostly white British donor set with more females was recruited, and clonal diversity was possibly underestimated. Repertoires were sampled only after the peak T cell response. Vaccine-related CD4 TCRs covered spike, predominating at 160-218 and 743-854.

Sequences were derived from peripheral blood, sampled on day 0 of AZD1222 vaccination. J is TRBJ1-1 and V is TRBV25-1; the D gene is possibly TRBD1 (6 bases). The source is an adult in good health. CDR3 in amino acids: CASSEWTDNTEAFF. CDR3 nucleotide sequence: TGTGCCAGCAGTGAATGGACAGACAACACTGAAGCTTTCTTT.